Listed below are T cell receptor beta chains from one sample, sequenced in a study of control samples from healthy donors and cancer patients. Data came from immunoSEQ multiplex PCR; TCRdb stores just in-frame clones and leaves some out. The repertoire holds about 44,000 clones, with around 75% as singletons. Material: formalin-fixed, paraffin-embedded tissue. These receptors all stem from a male donor with melanoma. Both conserved end residues are part of each CDR3. The D gene is left open where the match is weak. Clone sizes are given selectively: once, few, many, or a class where the clone is expanded.

v_call	j_call	cdr3_length	d_call	clone_size	cdr3_aa	cdr3_nt
TRBV28	TRBJ2-1	15	-	-	CASSLFRATYNEQFF	TGTGCCAGCAGTTTATTTAGGGCCACCTACAATGAGCAGTTCTTC
TRBV3-1/TRBV3-2	TRBJ2-7	13	-	-	CASSQDFASHQYF	TGTGCCAGCAGCCAAGATTTTGCTAGCCATCAGTACTTC
TRBV5-1	TRBJ2-7	16	TRBD1	-	CASSLGQAKSSYEQYF	TGCGCCAGCAGCCTAGGACAGGCTAAAAGCTCCTACGAGCAGTACTTC
TRBV7-3	TRBJ2-2	15	TRBD1	-	CASSMDRVNTGELFF	TGTGCCAGCAGCATGGACAGGGTGAACACCGGGGAGCTGTTTTTT
TRBV28	TRBJ2-1	15	TRBD2	few	CASSFETSGYNEQFF	TGTGCCAGCAGTTTCGAGACTAGCGGATACAATGAGCAGTTCTTC
TRBV6-5	TRBJ2-7	11	-	-	CASEFRSGQYF	TGTGCCAGCGAGTTTAGATCGGGGCAGTACTTC
TRBV7-8	TRBJ2-2	15	-	-	CASSLVGWSTGELFF	TGTGCCAGCAGCTTAGTCGGGTGGAGCACCGGGGAGCTGTTTTTT
TRBV28	TRBJ1-2	13	-	-	CASMAGFVYGYTF	TGTGCCAGCATGGCAGGTTTTGTCTATGGCTACACCTTC
TRBV19	TRBJ2-6	22	-	-	CASNILPSNAKSQGSGANVLTF	TGTGCCAGTAACATCCTCCCCTCGAATGCTAAATCGCAGGGCTCTGGGGCCAACGTCCTGACTTTC
TRBV7-2	TRBJ1-5	13	-	-	CASSLDSSQPQHF	TGTGCCAGCAGCTTAGACAGCAGTCAGCCCCAGCATTTT
TRBV2	TRBJ2-7	15	-	few	CASRKTATSSYEQYF	TGTGCCAGCAGGAAGACAGCTACCAGCTCCTACGAGCAGTACTTC
TRBV7-2	TRBJ2-7	13	-	-	CASRDWRSYEQYF	TGTGCCAGCAGGGACTGGCGCTCCTACGAGCAGTACTTC
TRBV7-8	TRBJ2-7	12	-	-	CASSLLPRTQYF	TGTGCCAGCAGCTTATTACCCAGGACACAGTACTTC
TRBV21-1	TRBJ2-4	15	-	-	CASSKAPTPKNIQYF	TGTGCCAGCAGCAAAGCCCCGACTCCGAAAAACATTCAGTACTTC
TRBV7-9	TRBJ2-1	15	TRBD2	medium-sized	CASSLIGLADNEQFF	TGTGCCAGCAGCTTAATAGGACTAGCGGACAATGAGCAGTTCTTC
TRBV18	TRBJ1-2	15	TRBD1	many	CASSARDRGRYGYTF	TGTGCCAGCTCAGCCCGGGACAGGGGAAGATATGGCTACACCTTC
TRBV24-1	TRBJ2-2	18	-	medium-sized	CATSDALGGAGVIGELFF	TGTGCCACCAGTGATGCACTGGGGGGCGCCGGGGTAATCGGGGAGCTGTTTTTT